This T cell receptor (beta chain) was documented in a study of blood T cell repertoires in COVID-19. Study background: T cells, B-cell-depleted T cells, or PBMCs provided the cDNA or gDNA that served as material.

TCRdb keeps only in-frame clones here, not all; method: immunoSEQ multiplex PCR. The repertoire consists of some 100,000 clones, with roughly 86% occurring once and the leading ten covering over 9%. The V and J ends lost 2 bases and 5 bases respectively, with 13 bases between them. Germline lookup yields CDR1 ENHRY and CDR2 SYGVKD. The CDR3 has 14 residues. Material: peripheral blood. The clonotype was recovered from a man between 50 and 59 years old with acute or convalescent COVID-19. This chain joins TRBV10-3 and TRBJ2-7, with a weak D call TRBD2 (5 bases). Here the CDR3 DNA reads TGTGCCATCAGTGAGGAGCTAGCTACCAACGAGCAGTACTTC. It is translated as CAISEELATNEQYF.